This T cell receptor (beta chain) stems from a study of T-cell reconstitution after alpha-beta-depleted transplantation in children. The CDR3 covers 15 residues. The junction had 8 bases not matched to a gene; V was cut back by 5 bases and J by 7 bases. The germline gives CDR1 SGHVS, CDR2 FQNEAQ. Library preparation (for TCRbeta) was performed with unique molecular identifiers. TCRdb fed the PCR reads into MiXCR, producing one record per CDR3 protein. The sample holds about 220,000 distinct CDR3 sequences, approximately 15% seen once. This clonotype has more than one count but fewer than ten. Its matching antigen is unknown. Whole-study results and caveats: Newly made T cells mostly supplied T-cell counts and diversity one year after transplant. Alpha-beta T cells about two months after transplant reportedly derived from several hundred expanded graft clones. Some patients' high day-60 TCRbeta diversity was traced to surviving recipient T cells and thymic progenitors.

This sequence was found in a male patient between 2 and 9 years old who had a stem cell transplant for acute lymphoblastic leukemia, so the T cells may come from the graft donor. The chain carries TRBV7-8 and TRBJ2-4, with 10 bases aligning to TRBD1. This specimen consisted of PBMCs, mostly from graft donor cells, obtained 360 days after TCRalphabeta/CD19-depleted stem cell transplant. CDR3 DNA: TGTGCCAGCAGCGGGCAGGGACAGGGGTCGAACATTCAGTACTTC. Protein product: CASSGQGQGSNIQYF.